This paragraph covers one TCR beta chain sequence. The sample comes from a study of T cell changes during pregnancy in multiple sclerosis. Trimming shortened V by 6 bases and J by 2 bases, and 16 bases separated the two germline ends. Germline V CDR1 and CDR2: PRHDT, FYEKMQ (reference sequence). The CDR3 totals 15 residues. Sequencing used immunoSEQ multiplex PCR; TCRdb keeps in-frame clones, though not all of them. The table has about 63,000 clones, approximately 95% seen once; the top ten hold about 3%. The sequence came from a female donor with multiple sclerosis, enrolled in a pregnancy study. Specimen: CD8+ T cells from peripheral blood mononuclear cells, collected in the second trimester of pregnancy. The rearrangement joins TRBV13 to TRBJ2-5, with D possibly TRBD1 on 5 matching bases. The CDR3, as DNA: TGTGCCAGCAGTAGACTTCAGGGTACGCAAGAGACCCAGTACTTC. Its protein product is CASSRLQGTQETQYF.